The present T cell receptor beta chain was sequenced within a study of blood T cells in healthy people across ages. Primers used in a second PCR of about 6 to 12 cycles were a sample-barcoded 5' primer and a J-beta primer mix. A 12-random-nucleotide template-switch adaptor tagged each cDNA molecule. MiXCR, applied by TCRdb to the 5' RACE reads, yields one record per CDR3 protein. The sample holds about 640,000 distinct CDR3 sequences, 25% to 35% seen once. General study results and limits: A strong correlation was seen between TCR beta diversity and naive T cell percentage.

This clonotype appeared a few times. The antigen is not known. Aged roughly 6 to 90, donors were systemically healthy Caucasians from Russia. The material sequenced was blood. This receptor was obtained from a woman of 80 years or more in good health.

The CDR3 DNA is TGTGCCAGTAGAGTCGGGACTCAGCCCCAGCATTTT. It translates to CASRVGTQPQHF. The rearrangement links TRBV19 to TRBJ1-5; D is perhaps TRBD1 (5 bases). The V end was cut by 6 bases, the J end by 6 bases, with 9 bases between. The V gene's germline CDR1 is LNHDA and CDR2 SQIVND (reference sequence). There are 12 residues in the CDR3.